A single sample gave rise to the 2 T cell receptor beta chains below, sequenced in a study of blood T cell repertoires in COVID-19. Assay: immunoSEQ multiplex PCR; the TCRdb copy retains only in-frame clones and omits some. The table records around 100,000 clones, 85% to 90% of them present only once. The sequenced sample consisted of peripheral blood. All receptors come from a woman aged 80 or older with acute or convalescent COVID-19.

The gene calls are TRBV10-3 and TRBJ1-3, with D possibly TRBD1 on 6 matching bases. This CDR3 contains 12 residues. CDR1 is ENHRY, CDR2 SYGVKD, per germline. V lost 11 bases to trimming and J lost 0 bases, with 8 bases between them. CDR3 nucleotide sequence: TGTGCCGCCAGGGGCTCTGGAAACACCATATATTTT. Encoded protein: CAARGSGNTIYF.

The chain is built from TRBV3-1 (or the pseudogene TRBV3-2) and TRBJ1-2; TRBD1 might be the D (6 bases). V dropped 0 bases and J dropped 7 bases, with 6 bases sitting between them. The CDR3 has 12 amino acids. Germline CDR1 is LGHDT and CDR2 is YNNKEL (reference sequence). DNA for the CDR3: TGTGCCAGCAGCCAAGAAGGGGGTGGCTACACCTTC. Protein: CASSQEGGGYTF.